Reported below is one TCR beta chain. As yet, its antigen is unknown. The time point here: week 47, end of study. Vaccination comprised doses that each held 300 ug of mutant IDH1 20-mer peptide, plus topical imiquimod. The source of the sample is a study of a mutant IDH1 vaccine in newly diagnosed glioma. Whole-study context: Before enrollment, the patients had been treated with radiotherapy alone, temozolomide alone, or both together. Most of them had received both.

Clones were sequenced by immunoSEQ multiplex PCR, and TCRdb holds only the in-frame ones, with some missing. This table holds around 60,000 clones, roughly 80% found once. V dropped 3 bases and J dropped 0; count of bases not matched to a gene: 4. Germline CDR1 is SEHNR and CDR2 is FQNEAQ (reference sequence). This CDR3 is 15 amino acids long. Points from the study as a whole: Top peripheral T cell clonotype shifts appeared unrelated to pseudoprogression.

The V call is TRBV7-9, the J call TRBJ2-7; TRBD1 agrees at 8 bases. The source is a man aged 25-45 years with glioma. The sequencing here drew on PBMCs, taken from a glioma patient whose treatment included an IDH1 peptide vaccine. The CDR3 protein is CASSLAQGASYEQYF. The CDR3 nucleotides are TGTGCCAGCAGCTTGGCCCAGGGGGCCTCCTACGAGCAGTACTTC.